This T cell receptor beta chain was found in a study of blood T cell repertoires in COVID-19. Across the whole study: COVID-19 samples, acute and convalescent, were from the United States, Italy and Spain.

The cohort comprised adults aged 18 to 89 years residing in about two dozen US areas. Authors' methods: Reference gene primer amplification yielded estimated nucleated cell counts. This table comes from immunoSEQ multiplex PCR, and its TCRdb copy is limited to in-frame clones, with some not included. The D gene and trimming were derived from the DNA, and the V and J assignments and clone size from that table. Of about 220,000 clones in the sample, roughly 87% were seen once. The CDR3 runs to 16 residues. V lost 1 base and J lost 0, with 10 bases in between. The germline V gene encodes CDR1 SGHVS and CDR2 FNYEAQ.

The chain uses TRBV7-6 and TRBJ2-1; D is undetermined. The source material was PBMCs or T cells enriched from blood (not recorded which). This clonotype was obtained from a woman in her 30s with acute COVID-19. The CDR3 nucleotides read TGTGCCAGCAGCTTAGACGGTGAAAGCTCCTACAATGAGCAGTTCTTC. Residues: CASSLDGESSYNEQFF.